This T cell receptor (beta chain) came from a study of control samples from healthy donors and cancer patients. Here immunoSEQ multiplex PCR was the method, and the copy in TCRdb shows in-frame clones only, minus some. The data hold approximately 84,000 clones, with 90% to 95% observed a single time. Material for sequencing was blood. The receptor's source is a man aged 30-40 years in good health.

This CDR3 is CASSSNRGQGADGNTIYF. The CDR3 DNA follows: TGTGCCAGCAGCTCCAACCGGGGACAGGGGGCCGACGGGAACACCATATATTTT. The rearrangement links TRBV7-9 to TRBJ1-3, with TRBD1 identical over 12 bases. This CDR3 has 18 residues. Losses at the gene ends were 4 bases for V and 7 bases for J; bases not matched to a gene: 14. Germline CDR1 SEHNR, CDR2 FQNEAQ (reference sequence).